This TCR beta chain was captured in a study of blood T cell repertoires in COVID-19. Across the study: The samples span acute and convalescent COVID-19 from the United States, Italy and Spain. PBMCs, B-cell-depleted T cells, or T cells were the source of the cDNA or gDNA that made up the material.

CDR1 and CDR2 (germline): SNHLY, FYNNEI. This CDR3 has 15 amino acids. Deletions cut 4 bases from V and 7 bases from J, with 17 bases between. Seattle patient enrollment occurred during active infection, with longitudinal follow-up thereafter. Per the authors' pipeline: How many nucleated cells were present was estimated from reference gene primer amplification. The assay was immunoSEQ multiplex PCR, and TCRdb's table has in-frame clones only and misses some. V and J calls and clone size are given by that table; D and trimming were obtained from the DNA. This table has fewer than 200,000 clones, roughly 80% appearing once.

The sequencing input was peripheral blood. The V call is TRBV2, the J call TRBJ2-1; a possible D gene is TRBD2 (6 bases). The receptor was isolated from a woman older than 75 with COVID-19, enrolled during active disease. The CDR3 spells CASSVRGATANEQFF. DNA for the CDR3: TGTGCCAGCAGTGTCCGCGGGGCCACCGCGAATGAGCAGTTCTTC.